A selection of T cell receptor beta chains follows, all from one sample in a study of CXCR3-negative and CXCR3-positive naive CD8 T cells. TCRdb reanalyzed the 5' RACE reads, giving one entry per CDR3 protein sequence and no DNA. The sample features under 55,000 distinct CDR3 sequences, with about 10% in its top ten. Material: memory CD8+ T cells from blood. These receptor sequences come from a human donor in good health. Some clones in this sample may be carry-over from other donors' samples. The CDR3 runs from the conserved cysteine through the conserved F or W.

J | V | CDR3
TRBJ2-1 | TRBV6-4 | CASSDSTGGAANEQFF
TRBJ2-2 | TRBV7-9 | CASSLDRTGVGGELFF
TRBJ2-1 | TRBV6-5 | CASSYGSSGTGINEQFF
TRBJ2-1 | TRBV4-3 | CASSELEAYNEQFF
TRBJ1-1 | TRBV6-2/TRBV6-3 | CASGRQMNTEAFF
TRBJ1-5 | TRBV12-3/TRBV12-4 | CASSSGQDSNQPQHF
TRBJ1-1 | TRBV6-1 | CASRAAGSGNTEAFF
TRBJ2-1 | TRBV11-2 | CASSLGTNSYNEQFF
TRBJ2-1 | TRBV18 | CASSPVEGELYNEQFF
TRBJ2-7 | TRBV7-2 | CASSLGLAGGYSYEQYF
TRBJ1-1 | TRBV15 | CATSRDLSPFLNTEAFF